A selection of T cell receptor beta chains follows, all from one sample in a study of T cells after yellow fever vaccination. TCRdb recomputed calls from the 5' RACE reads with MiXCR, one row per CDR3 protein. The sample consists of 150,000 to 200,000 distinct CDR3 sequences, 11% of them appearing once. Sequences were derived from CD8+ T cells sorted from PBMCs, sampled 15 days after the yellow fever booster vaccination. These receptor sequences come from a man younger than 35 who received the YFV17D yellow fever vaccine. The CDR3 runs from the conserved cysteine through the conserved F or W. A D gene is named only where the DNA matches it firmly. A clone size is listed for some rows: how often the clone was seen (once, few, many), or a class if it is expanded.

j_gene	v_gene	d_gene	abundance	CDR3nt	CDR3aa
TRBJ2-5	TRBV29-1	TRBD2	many	TGCAGCGTTGAAGATCACGGCCGTCTAGCGGGGGTGGAGACCCAGTACTTC	CSVEDHGRLAGVETQYF
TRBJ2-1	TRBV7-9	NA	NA	TGTGCCAGCAGCCGAACAGCTACCTACAATGAGCAGTTCTTC	CASSRTATYNEQFF
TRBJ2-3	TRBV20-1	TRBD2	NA	TGCAGTGCTAGAGATAGTAGCGGGGGGGATCTACTAACAGATACGCAGTATTTT	CSARDSSGGDLLTDTQYF
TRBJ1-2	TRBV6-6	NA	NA	TGTGCCAGCAGTTACGTGGGGGACTATCCGGCTGTCCTTAACTATGGCTACACCTTC	CASSYVGDYPAVLNYGYTF
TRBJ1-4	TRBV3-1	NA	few	TGTGCCAGCAGCCAAGGGCCGCGGTCTAATGAAAAACTGTTTTTT	CASSQGPRSNEKLFF
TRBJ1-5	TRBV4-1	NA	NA	TGCGCCAGCAGCCAAGTAGGGGAGGCACAGCCCCAGCATTTT	CASSQVGEAQPQHF
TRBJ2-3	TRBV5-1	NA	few	TGCGCCAGCAGCTTGGGCGGGATCGGGGAAACAGATACGCAGTATTTT	CASSLGGIGETDTQYF
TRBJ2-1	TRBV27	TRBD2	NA	TGTGCCAGCAGTTCCAGCGGGGGGCCATACAATGAGCAGTTCTTC	CASSSSGGPYNEQFF
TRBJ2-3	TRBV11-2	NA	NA	TGTGCCAGCAGCTCTCCTATCGGGGGGCCGGGAGATACGCAGTATTTT	CASSSPIGGPGDTQYF
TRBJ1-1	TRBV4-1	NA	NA	TGCGCCAGCAGCCAAGAGCCGAACACTGAAGCTTTCTTT	CASSQEPNTEAFF
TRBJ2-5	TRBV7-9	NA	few	TGTGCCAGCAGCCGCCCTGGGGCAGGGGAAGAGACCCAGTACTTC	CASSRPGAGEETQYF
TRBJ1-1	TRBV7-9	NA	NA	TGTGCCAGCAGCCCCCGGACAGCGGTGGACACTGAAGCTTTCTTT	CASSPRTAVDTEAFF
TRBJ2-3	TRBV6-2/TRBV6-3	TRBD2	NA	TGTGCCAGCAGTCTAGGACTAGAAAGCACAGATACGCAGTATTTT	CASSLGLESTDTQYF
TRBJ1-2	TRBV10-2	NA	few	TGCGCCAGCGGCCCGGGACAAACTGGCTACACCTTC	CASGPGQTGYTF
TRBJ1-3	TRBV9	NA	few	TGTGCCAGCAGCGGAACAGGCCTGCCTGGAAACACCATATATTTT	CASSGTGLPGNTIYF
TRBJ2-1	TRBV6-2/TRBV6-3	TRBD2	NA	TGTGCCAGCAGTTTGGGACTAGCCCTCGATGAGCAGTTCTTC	CASSLGLALDEQFF
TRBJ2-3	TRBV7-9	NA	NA	TGTGCCAGCAGCTTAGGGGTCCGGAGGGCAGATACGCAGTATTTT	CASSLGVRRADTQYF
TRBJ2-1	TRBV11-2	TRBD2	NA	TGTGCCAGCAGTCACGGGCGGGGGGATTACAATGAGCAGTTCTTC	CASSHGRGDYNEQFF
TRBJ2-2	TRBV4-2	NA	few	TGTGCCAGCAGCCAAGCCTCCGGGGAGCTGTTTTTT	CASSQASGELFF
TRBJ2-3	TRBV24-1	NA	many	TGTGCCACCAGTGATACCGGGACCGCGCATCCCACAGATACGCAGTATTTT	CATSDTGTAHPTDTQYF
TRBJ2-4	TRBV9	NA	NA	TGTGCCAGCAGCGAGTTTGGGGACATTCAGTACTTC	CASSEFGDIQYF
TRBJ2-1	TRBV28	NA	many	TGTGCCAGCACCAGCCTGTACGACAATGAGCAGTTCTTC	CASTSLYDNEQFF
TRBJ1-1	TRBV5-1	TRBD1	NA	TGCGCCAGCACTACAGGGGTTGAAGCTTTCTTT	CASTTGVEAFF
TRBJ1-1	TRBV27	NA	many	TGTGCCAGCAGTTGGGGCACTGAAGCTTTCTTT	CASSWGTEAFF
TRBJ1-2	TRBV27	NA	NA	TGTGCCCCCAATACGGGAGGGAGCTATGGCTACACCTTC	CAPNTGGSYGYTF
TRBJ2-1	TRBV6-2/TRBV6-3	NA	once	TGTGCCAGCAGAAGGCCCGGAGGGTACAATGAGCAGTTCTTC	CASRRPGGYNEQFF
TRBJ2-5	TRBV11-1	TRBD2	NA	TGTGCCAGCACCCGCGGCGAGGTAGCGGGGTTCCAAGAGACCCAGTACTTC	CASTRGEVAGFQETQYF
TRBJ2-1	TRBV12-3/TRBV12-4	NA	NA	TGTGCCAGCCGGGTTGGCTCCTACAATGAGCAGTTCTTC	CASRVGSYNEQFF
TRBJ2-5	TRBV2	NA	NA	TGTGCCAGCAGAGGTTGGGCGGACCAAGAGACCCAGTACTTC	CASRGWADQETQYF
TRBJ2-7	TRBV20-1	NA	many	TGCAGTGCTAGAGGAGGCGCAGGTGGCACCGAGCAGTACTTC	CSARGGAGGTEQYF
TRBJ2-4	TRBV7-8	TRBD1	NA	TGTGCCAGCAGCTTAATGTTGGGGACAGGGATAACCAAAAACATTCAGTACTTC	CASSLMLGTGITKNIQYF
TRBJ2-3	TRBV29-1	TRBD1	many	TGCAGCGGGCGGGACAGGGAACCAGATACGCAGTATTTT	CSGRDREPDTQYF
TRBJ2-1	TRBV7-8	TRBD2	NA	TGTGCCAGCAGCCCTGGGGGGATAGCGGGGTTCTCCTACAATGAGCAGTTCTTC	CASSPGGIAGFSYNEQFF
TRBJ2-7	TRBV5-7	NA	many	TGTGCCAGCGTCAGGGGCGGGATTTCTTACGAGCAGTACTTC	CASVRGGISYEQYF
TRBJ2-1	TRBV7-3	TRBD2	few	TGTGCCAGCAGCTTAGGGTCCAGCGGGGCCCCGCTCTACAATGAGCAGTTCTTC	CASSLGSSGAPLYNEQFF
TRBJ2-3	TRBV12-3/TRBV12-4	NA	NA	TGTGCCAGCAAGTCTTCGGCAGATACGCAGTATTTT	CASKSSADTQYF
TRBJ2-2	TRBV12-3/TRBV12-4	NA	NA	TGTGCCAGCAGTTCCATTCCCGGGGAGCTGTTTTTT	CASSSIPGELFF
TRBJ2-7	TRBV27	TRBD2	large	TGTGCCAGCAGTTTATTAGCGGGGTCTTCCTACGAGCAGTACTTC	CASSLLAGSSYEQYF
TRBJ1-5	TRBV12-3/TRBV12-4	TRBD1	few	TGTGCCAGCAGTCCATACAGGGGACGGCACAGCCAGCCCCAGCATTTT	CASSPYRGRHSQPQHF
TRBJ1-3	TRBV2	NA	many	TGTGCCAGTGAAGGCGAGGATTTCAACTCTGGAAACACCATATATTTT	CASEGEDFNSGNTIYF
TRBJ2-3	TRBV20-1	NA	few	TGCAGTGCTAGAGGAGGAGAGGAATCCCCAGATACGCAGTATTTT	CSARGGEESPDTQYF
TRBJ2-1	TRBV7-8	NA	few	TGTGCCAGCAGCCTACGCACCTACAATGAGCAGTTCTTC	CASSLRTYNEQFF
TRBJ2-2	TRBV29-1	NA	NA	TGCAGCGTTGAGACTCGGCAGGGCATCACCAGGGAGCTGTTTTTT	CSVETRQGITRELFF
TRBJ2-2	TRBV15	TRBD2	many	TGTGCCACCAGCAGGTCGACTAGCGGAAACACCGGGGAGCTGTTTTTT	CATSRSTSGNTGELFF
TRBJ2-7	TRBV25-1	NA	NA	TGTGCCAGCAGTGAACTTTCGGGACCGACCTTCTACGAGCAGTACTTC	CASSELSGPTFYEQYF
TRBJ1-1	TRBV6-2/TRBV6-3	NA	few	TGTGCCAGCAGTTTCGGCCATAGAGAGGCTTTCTTT	CASSFGHREAFF
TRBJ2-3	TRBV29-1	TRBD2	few	TGCAGCGTTGAAGGAATGCCGGCTAGCGGGGGTTTCTTTTCCACAGATACGCAGTATTTT	CSVEGMPASGGFFSTDTQYF
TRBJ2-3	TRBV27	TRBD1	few	TGTGCCAGCAGTTCGCGGGACAGGGGGGTTGGATGGGATACGCAGTATTTT	CASSSRDRGVGWDTQYF
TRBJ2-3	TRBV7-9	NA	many	TGTGCCAGCAGCTTAGATCCGGGGGGCCCAGATACGCAGTATTTT	CASSLDPGGPDTQYF
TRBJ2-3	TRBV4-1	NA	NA	TGCGCCAGCAGCCAAGTTCTGTCCTCCACAGATACGCAGTATTTT	CASSQVLSSTDTQYF
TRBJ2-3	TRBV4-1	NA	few	TGCGCCAGCAGCCAAGATCCCCCCAGGTTAGATACGCAGTATTTT	CASSQDPPRLDTQYF
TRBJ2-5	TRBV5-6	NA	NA	TGTGCCAGCCTTCAGGGGGAGACCCAGTACTTC	CASLQGETQYF
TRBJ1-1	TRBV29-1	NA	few	TGCAGCGTTATCGGGGCCCGGAACACTGAAGCTTTCTTT	CSVIGARNTEAFF
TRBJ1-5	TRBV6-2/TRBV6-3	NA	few	TGTGCCAGTATGAACCCCCGCCATCAGCCCCAGCATTTT	CASMNPRHQPQHF
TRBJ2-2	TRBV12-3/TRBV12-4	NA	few	TGTGCCAGCAGTTCCACATCCGGACCAACCCTAACTAAAGTCGGGGAGCTGTTTTTT	CASSSTSGPTLTKVGELFF
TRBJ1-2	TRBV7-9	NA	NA	TGTGCCAGCAGCTGGGGGCTAGAGGGCTACACCTTC	CASSWGLEGYTF
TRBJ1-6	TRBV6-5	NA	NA	TGTGCCAGCGTGCCGGCAGCTGACGATTCACCCCTCCACTTT	CASVPAADDSPLHF
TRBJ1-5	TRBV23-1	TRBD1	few	TGCGCCAGTGGACAGGACTTCAATCAGCCCCAGCATTTT	CASGQDFNQPQHF
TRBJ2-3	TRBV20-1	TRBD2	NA	TGCAGTGCTGGCTCGACTAGCACTAGCACAGATACGCAGTATTTT	CSAGSTSTSTDTQYF
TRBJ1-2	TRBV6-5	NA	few	TGTGCCAGCAGTTACCGGGGTACGCCCCTGTTTAACTATGGCTACACCTTC	CASSYRGTPLFNYGYTF